One sample yielded the 20 T cell receptor beta chains listed below, sequenced in a study of control samples from healthy donors and cancer patients (dated by TCRdb to 2020 to 2021). The library was prepared using the immunoSEQ multiplex PCR assay. This immuneACCESS table, as held by TCRdb, lists in-frame sequences with V and J called but not all clones. Of the missing ones, under half trace to an unresolved V gene in checked studies; the others have no known cause. Across this sample there are roughly 89,000 clones, with roughly 91% seen only once. Around 17% of the sample is taken by the ten largest. The sample comprised blood. These TCRs come from a man in his fifties or sixties in good health.

Note on this clone: Other DNA sequences from this sample encode an identical CDR3 as well. This chain joins TRBV7-2 and TRBJ2-5, with 12 bases identical to TRBD2. Per the germline V gene, CDR1 is SGHTA and CDR2 is FQGNSA. V was clipped by 3 bases and J by 5 bases; unmatched bases: 7. The CDR3 has 16 residues. CDR3 sequence (DNA): TGTGCCAGCAGCTTTAGTCTAGCGGGGGGGCAGGAGACCCAGTACTTC. This gives the protein CASSFSLAGGQETQYF.

The rearrangement uses TRBV29-1 and TRBJ1-2; D is uncertain. The CDR3 runs 14 residues. The germline V and J ends were trimmed by 7 bases and 6 bases, with 21 bases remaining between them. The germline CDR1 and CDR2 sequences are SQVTM and ANQGSEA. The CDR3 sequence is CSAWAIPAGHGYTF. CDR3 bases: TGCAGCGCCTGGGCGATTCCCGCCGGGCATGGCTACACCTTC.

This chain links TRBV24-1 with TRBJ1-2; TRBD1 agrees at 7 bases. Germline lookup yields CDR1 KGHDR and CDR2 SFDVKD. The CDR3 runs 16 residues. After removal of 4 bases from V and 5 bases from J, the junction contained 12 bases not matched to a gene. The CDR3 DNA reads as TGTGCCACCAGTGAACTCATCCGGGACAGCTTATATGGCTACACCTTC. This encodes CATSELIRDSLYGYTF.

The chain has TRBV5-8 and TRBJ2-7; no clear D. The CDR3 totals 11 residues. V lost 1 base and J 4 bases, leaving 3 bases between the germline ends. Per germline, CDR1 SGHTS and CDR2 YDEGEE. The CDR3 loop is CASSLMYEQYF. CDR3 DNA: TGTGCCAGCAGCTTGATGTACGAGCAGTACTTC.

The chain employs TRBV12-3 or TRBV12-4 and TRBJ1-2, with D unclear. The V end lost 7 bases, the J end lost 4 bases, and 10 bases lay between the germline ends. The CDR3 contains 12 residues. This CDR3 reads CASTFTGYGYTF. The CDR3 region has the DNA TGTGCCAGCACCTTTACGGGCTATGGCTACACCTTC.

CDR3 protein: CASSFGPEQFF. The CDR3 DNA follows: TGTGCCAGCAGTTTTGGACCTGAGCAGTTCTTC. The V gene is TRBV7-8, the J gene TRBJ2-1; D unclear. This CDR3 has 11 amino acids. The germline gives CDR1 SGHVS, CDR2 FQNEAQ. V lost 6 bases and J lost 9, with 9 bases in between.

V is TRBV7-2 and J is TRBJ1-5, with 8 nucleotides matching TRBD1. Trimming removed 1 base from V and 7 bases from J; junction bases left unmatched: 6. Germline assignment: CDR1 SGHTA and CDR2 FQGNSA. This CDR3 spans 15 amino acids. The CDR3 DNA reads TGTGCCAGCAGCTTAGGGACAGGGAAAAACCAGCCCCAGCATTTT. Its translation is CASSLGTGKNQPQHF.

The CDR3 spells CASSPGNTEAFF. The CDR3 DNA sequence: TGTGCCAGCTCACCGGGGAACACTGAAGCTTTCTTT. V is TRBV18 and J is TRBJ1-1; D ambiguous. The germline V and J ends were trimmed by 3 bases and 1 base, with 3 bases remaining between them. The germline CDR1 and CDR2 sequences are KGHSH and LQKENI. The CDR3 is 12 residues long.

This clone was detected only once. The chain recombines TRBV5-1 with TRBJ1-2; possibly TRBD1 for D (6 bases). This CDR3 has 14 amino acids. V lost 2 bases and J lost 7, with 15 bases in between. Germline assignment: CDR1 SGHRS and CDR2 YFSETQ. The CDR3 DNA follows: TGCGCCAGCAGCTTAGGGGGAGTAGACAGTGGCTACACCTTC. It specifies CASSLGGVDSGYTF.

The J gene is TRBJ1-4, the V gene TRBV30; D uncertain. V was cut by 4 bases and J by 8 bases, with 20 bases left in between. The CDR3 loop spans 15 amino acids. CDR1 and CDR2 (germline): GTSNPN, SVGIG (reference sequence). In nucleotides, the CDR3 is TGTGCCTGGAACTTCCCCGGGCCCTTAAAGGAAAAACTGTTTTTT. Translated, it gives CAWNFPGPLKEKLFF.

The V and J genes are TRBV9 and TRBJ1-2; 8 bases are a match to TRBD1. Trimming took 4 bases from V and 4 from J; bases not matched to a gene: 6. This CDR3 spans 14 amino acids. Germline CDR1 SGDLS, CDR2 YYNGEE. The CDR3 DNA sequence: TGTGCCAGCAGCTCAGCAGGGGGCGGCTATGGCTACACCTTC. Translating gives CASSSAGGGYGYTF. The complete variable domain, with remaining parts taken from reference TRBV9 and TRBJ1-2, reads DSGVTQTPKHLITATGQRVTLRCSPRSGDLSVYWYQQSLDQGLQFLIQYYNGEERAKGNILERFSAQQFPDLHSELNLSSLELGDSALYFCASSSAGGGYGYTFGSGTRLTVV.

This chain uses TRBV29-1 with TRBJ1-2; D is uncertain. CDR3 length equals 13 residues. Trimming shortened V by 2 bases and J by 0 bases, and 7 bases separated the two germline ends. Germline V CDR1 and CDR2: SQVTM, ANQGSEA. The CDR3 region has the DNA TGCAGCGTTGAAAGCCTGCCTAACTATGGCTACACCTTC. This encodes CSVESLPNYGYTF.

This chain uses TRBV2 with TRBJ1-5, with TRBD1 matching over 9 bases. Germline loops: CDR1 SNHLY, CDR2 FYNNEI. The ends lost 7 bases at V and 4 bases at J; junction bases unmatched: 8. The CDR3 covers 15 residues. The DNA of the CDR3 is TGTGCCAGCACCACTCGACAGGGGGGTAATCAGCCCCAGCATTTT. Translation: CASTTRQGGNQPQHF.

There are a few counts of this clone. The V call is TRBV7-2, the J call TRBJ1-6; weak D call: TRBD1 (5 bases). V gave up 6 bases and J gave up 9 bases, with 15 bases separating them. The CDR3 loop spans 14 amino acids. CDR1 is SGHTA, CDR2 FQGNSA, per germline. CDR3 nucleotides: TGTGCCAGCAGGGGCACAACGGGGCGTTCACCCCTCCACTTT. It specifies CASRGTTGRSPLHF.

This clone turned up a few times. The CDR3 coding sequence is TGTGCCAGCAGCTCCCCAAGCGGGGGGGCCACCGGGGAGCTGTTTTTT. This encodes CASSSPSGGATGELFF. The chain is built from TRBV11-2 and TRBJ2-2, with 10 bases matching TRBD2. The germline gives CDR1 SGHAT, CDR2 FQNNGV. The ends lost 4 bases at V and 4 bases at J; junction bases unmatched: 6. This CDR3 is built from 16 residues.

This chain joins TRBV6-4 and TRBJ1-1; tentatively, D is TRBD1 (6 bases). V lost 6 bases, J lost 5 bases, and 13 bases lay in between. CDR1 MRHNA and CDR2 SNTAGT come from the germline V gene. This CDR3 contains 13 residues. The CDR3 sequence: CASRALGGTEAFF. CDR3 DNA sequence: TGTGCCAGCAGGGCCTTAGGGGGGACTGAAGCTTTCTTT.

This clone has more than one count but fewer than ten. The chain carries TRBV4-3 and TRBJ1-1; D is unclear. The CDR3 sequence is 14 residues long. Germline V gene data show CDR1 as LGHNA and CDR2 as YSLEER. Trimming removed 0 bases at V and 9 bases at J, with 14 bases between. CDR3 coding DNA: TGCGCCAGCAGCCAAGATCTTAGGAATCTCAAAGCTTTCTTT. Translating it yields CASSQDLRNLKAFF.

V and J are TRBV6-2 or TRBV6-3 and TRBJ2-7; TRBD1 aligns across 8 bases. The CDR3 is 13 amino acids. Germline assignment: CDR1 MNHEY and CDR2 SVGEGT. J was trimmed by 3 bases and V by 6 bases; bases with no gene match: 4. The CDR3 region is CASSNGQGYEQYF. The DNA for the CDR3 is TGTGCCAGCAGCAACGGACAGGGCTACGAGCAGTACTTC.

This chain uses TRBV10-2 with TRBJ1-1; D is unresolved. The germline V gene encodes CDR1 WSHSY and CDR2 SAAADI. Between the trimmed V and J ends, which lost 6 bases and 1 base, there was a span of 15 bases. The CDR3 length is 15 residues. In DNA, the CDR3 is TGCGCCAGCAGGAGCCCCGGGAGTTCGAACACTGAAGCTTTCTTT. This translates into CASRSPGSSNTEAFF.

V gene TRBV27 combines with J gene TRBJ2-2; unclear D gene. Germline values: CDR1 MNHEY, CDR2 SMNVEV (reference sequence). Trimming took off 5 bases at V and 3 bases at J, with 7 bases between the two ends. The CDR3 contains 13 residues. The CDR3 spells CASSRRDTGELFF. The DNA of the CDR3 is TGTGCCAGCAGTAGAAGGGACACCGGGGAGCTGTTTTTT.